This T cell receptor (beta chain) was retrieved from a study of patients and donors after allogeneic stem cell transplantation. TCRdb redid the calling of the RT-PCR reads with MiXCR, one entry per CDR3 protein. The sample yields approximately 140,000 distinct CDR3 sequences, 30% to 45% seen once. The germline gives CDR1 DFQATT, CDR2 SNEGSKA (reference sequence). Losses at the gene ends were 6 bases for V and 0 bases for J; bases not matched to a gene: 7. This CDR3 contains 15 residues. This receptor was taken from a human donor who was either an allogeneic HSCT recipient or a stem cell or donor lymphocyte infusion donor (not recorded which). It is not recorded whose cells these are; they may come from a transplant donor. J is TRBJ2-1 and V is TRBV20-1, with TRBD1 matching over 8 bases. Sequenced material: blood, either unsorted or a sorted T cell fraction (not recorded which). The CDR3, as DNA: TGCAGTGCGCCAGGACAGGGCAGCTCCTACAATGAGCAGTTCTTC. It translates to CSAPGQGSSYNEQFF.